This T cell receptor beta chain was documented in a study of Ad26.COV2.S vaccination and SARS-CoV-2 variants. Study details: Each vaccinee took Ad26.COV2.S intramuscularly, once or twice 56 days apart. Broader study findings: Quantification of TCR breadth and depth may have yielded underestimates of total T cell responses. The placebo group had lower spike-specific TCR breadth than the vaccine recipients did.

Points on this clone: Its matching antigen is unknown.

Germline CDR1 GTSNPN, CDR2 SVGIG (reference sequence). CDR3 length: 17 residues. V lost 2 bases, J lost 1 base, and 13 bases stayed unmatched. As to treatment: roughly 20 received Ad26.COV2.S at low or high dose, single or two shots; five or six received placebo; per-sample allocation not given. Collection of samples fell on day 63 after the first vaccine or placebo injection. TCRdb keeps only in-frame clones here, not all; method: immunoSEQ multiplex PCR. The data show 200,000 to 250,000 clones, roughly 88% seen once. The chain employs TRBV30 and TRBJ1-1; 7 bases fit TRBD1. The receptor's source is a person between 18 and 60 years old who received the Ad26.COV2.S COVID-19 vaccine or a placebo. The material sequenced was peripheral blood, taken in a trial of Ad26.COV2.S vaccine versus placebo. The CDR3 DNA is TGTGCCTGGAGTTCGTGGGGACCGAGACAGGGGAACACTGAAGCTTTCTTT. It specifies CAWSSWGPRQGNTEAFF.